These T cell receptor beta chains were read from a single sample in a study of blood T cell repertoires in COVID-19. The repertoire was sequenced with immunoSEQ multiplex PCR; TCRdb's copy has only in-frame clones and lacks some. The profile shows some 340,000 clones, more than 85% of them singletons. Material: PBMCs or T cells enriched from blood (not recorded which). The receptors come from a woman aged 25 to 39 who had been exposed to COVID-19. Both conserved end residues are trimmed from each CDR3. The order of the fields is V gene, J gene, CDR3 protein.

v_call: TRBV19
j_call: TRBJ2-4
cdr3_aa: ASSPRQGEGKNIQY

v_call: TRBV3-1/TRBV3-2
j_call: TRBJ2-1
cdr3_aa: ASSGDNNEQF

v_call: TRBV14
j_call: TRBJ1-5
cdr3_aa: ASSQGGGRPQH

v_call: TRBV6-2/TRBV6-3
j_call: TRBJ1-1
cdr3_aa: ASSPPGGTGVTEAF

v_call: TRBV6-5
j_call: TRBJ1-1
cdr3_aa: ASRKNRGSTEAF

v_call: TRBV20-1
j_call: TRBJ2-1
cdr3_aa: SASGSVGLAAYNEQF

v_call: TRBV5-1
j_call: TRBJ1-4
cdr3_aa: ASRAAGVANEKLF

v_call: TRBV24-1
j_call: TRBJ1-3
cdr3_aa: ATSDRRRPISGNTIY

v_call: TRBV11-2
j_call: TRBJ2-1
cdr3_aa: ASSPGGPEFV

v_call: TRBV29-1
j_call: TRBJ2-7
cdr3_aa: SVTGEDSNLY

v_call: TRBV6-5
j_call: TRBJ2-7
cdr3_aa: ASRPPAGLEQY

v_call: TRBV5-1
j_call: TRBJ1-2
cdr3_aa: ASSLLTGDTPLYGYT

v_call: TRBV5-4
j_call: TRBJ1-3
cdr3_aa: ASSSDTGNTIY

v_call: TRBV18
j_call: TRBJ1-1
cdr3_aa: ASSPGQGNTEAF

v_call: TRBV4-2
j_call: TRBJ1-1
cdr3_aa: ASRRSLVSVEGNTEAF

v_call: TRBV7-2
j_call: TRBJ1-5
cdr3_aa: ASSFRQGALQPQH

v_call: TRBV7-3
j_call: TRBJ2-1
cdr3_aa: ASSLTGTVTYNEQF

v_call: TRBV24-1
j_call: TRBJ1-2
cdr3_aa: ATSDPAGGQDYGYT

v_call: TRBV3-1/TRBV3-2
j_call: TRBJ2-1
cdr3_aa: ASSRSGLAAYNEQF

v_call: TRBV20-1
j_call: TRBJ1-5
cdr3_aa: SASRGPANQPQH

v_call: TRBV27
j_call: TRBJ1-2
cdr3_aa: ASSYRTGGVRNYGYT

v_call: TRBV4-1
j_call: TRBJ2-2
cdr3_aa: ASSPSPLAGGPNTGELF

v_call: TRBV14
j_call: TRBJ2-7
cdr3_aa: ASSRTAGAREQY

v_call: TRBV10-1
j_call: TRBJ1-2
cdr3_aa: ASTPGTGVLYGYT

v_call: TRBV24-1
j_call: TRBJ2-1
cdr3_aa: ATSDYRDRASYEQF

v_call: TRBV28
j_call: TRBJ2-7
cdr3_aa: ASSLWGRHEQY

v_call: TRBV15
j_call: TRBJ2-7
cdr3_aa: ATSRSGGVSSYEQY

v_call: TRBV24-1
j_call: TRBJ2-3
cdr3_aa: ATSDSLTSVSTDTQY

v_call: TRBV5-6
j_call: TRBJ1-5
cdr3_aa: ASRKQENNQPQH

v_call: TRBV24-1
j_call: TRBJ2-3
cdr3_aa: ATSDLQGGTDTQY

v_call: TRBV29-1
j_call: TRBJ1-2
cdr3_aa: SARVPGQGLWGYT

v_call: TRBV6-2/TRBV6-3
j_call: TRBJ2-1
cdr3_aa: ASSYSDRAGINEQF